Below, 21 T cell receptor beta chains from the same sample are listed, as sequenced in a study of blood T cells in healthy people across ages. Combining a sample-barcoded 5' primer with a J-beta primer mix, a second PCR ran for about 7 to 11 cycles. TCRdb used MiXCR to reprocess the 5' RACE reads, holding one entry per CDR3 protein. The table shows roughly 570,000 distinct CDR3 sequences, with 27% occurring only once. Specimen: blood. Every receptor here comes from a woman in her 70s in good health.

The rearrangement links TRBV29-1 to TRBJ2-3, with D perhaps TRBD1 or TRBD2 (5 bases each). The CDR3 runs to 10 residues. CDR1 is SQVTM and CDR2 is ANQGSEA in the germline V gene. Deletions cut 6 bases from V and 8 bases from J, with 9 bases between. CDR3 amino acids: CSVPGTTQYF. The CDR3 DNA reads TGCAGCGTCCCCGGGACTACGCAGTATTTT.

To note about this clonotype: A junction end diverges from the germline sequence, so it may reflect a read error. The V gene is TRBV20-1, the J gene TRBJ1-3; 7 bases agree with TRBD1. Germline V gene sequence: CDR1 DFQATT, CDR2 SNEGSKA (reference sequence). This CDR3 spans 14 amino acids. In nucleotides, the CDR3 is TGCAGTGCTAGAACGACAGGGTTTGGAAACACCACATATTTT. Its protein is CSARTTGFGNTTYF.

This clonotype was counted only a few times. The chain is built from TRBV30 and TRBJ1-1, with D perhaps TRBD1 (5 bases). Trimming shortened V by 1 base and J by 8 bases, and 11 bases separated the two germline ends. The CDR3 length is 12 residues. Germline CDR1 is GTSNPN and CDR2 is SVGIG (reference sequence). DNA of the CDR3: TGTGCCTGGAGTGACCTCGGGACCGAAGCTTTCTTT. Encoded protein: CAWSDLGTEAFF.

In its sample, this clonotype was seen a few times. The CDR3 region is CASSFKGANEQFF. The CDR3 DNA follows: TGTGCCAGCAGCTTCAAGGGGGCGAATGAGCAGTTCTTC. The gene calls are TRBV5-4 and TRBJ2-1; 7 positions agree with TRBD1. Germline loops: CDR1 SGHNT, CDR2 YYREEE (reference sequence). The CDR3 runs to 13 residues. V shed 2 bases, J shed 7 bases, and the junction held 3 bases outside the gene matches.

The CDR3 DNA reads as TGTGCCTGGAGGACAGCAGGAAACACCATATATTTT. It specifies CAWRTAGNTIYF. The V call is TRBV30, the J call TRBJ1-3; D is possibly TRBD1 (5 bases). There are 12 residues in the CDR3. Trimming left V 3 bases short and J 4 bases short, with 7 bases between. Germline V gene data show CDR1 as GTSNPN and CDR2 as SVGIG (reference sequence). Supplemented by reference TRBV30 and TRBJ1-3, the full variable domain reads SQTIHQWPATLVQPVGSPLSLECTVEGTSNPNLYWYRQAAGRGLQLLFYSVGIGQISSEVPQNLSASRPQDRQFILSSKKLLLSDSGFYLCAWRTAGNTIYFGEGSWLTVV.

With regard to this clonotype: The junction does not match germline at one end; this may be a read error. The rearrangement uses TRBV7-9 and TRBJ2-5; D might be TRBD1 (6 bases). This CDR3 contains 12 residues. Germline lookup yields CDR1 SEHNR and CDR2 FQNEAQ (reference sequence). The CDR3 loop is CASSLASGGLIF. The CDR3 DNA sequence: TGTGCCAGCAGCTTAGCAAGTGGGGGCCTGATCTTC.

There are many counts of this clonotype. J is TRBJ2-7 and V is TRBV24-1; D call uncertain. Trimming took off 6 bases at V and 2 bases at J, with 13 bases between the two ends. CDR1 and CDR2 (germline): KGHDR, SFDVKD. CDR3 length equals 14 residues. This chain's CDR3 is CATSHPRPPYEQYF. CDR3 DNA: TGTGCCACCAGTCATCCCAGACCTCCCTACGAGCAGTACTTC.

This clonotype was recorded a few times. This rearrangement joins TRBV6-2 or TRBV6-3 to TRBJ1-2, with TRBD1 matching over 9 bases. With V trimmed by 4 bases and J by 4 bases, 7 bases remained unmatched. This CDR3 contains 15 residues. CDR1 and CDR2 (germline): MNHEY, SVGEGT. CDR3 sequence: CASSSSGQGSYGYTF. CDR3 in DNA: TGTGCCAGCAGTTCGTCTGGACAGGGGTCCTATGGCTACACCTTC.

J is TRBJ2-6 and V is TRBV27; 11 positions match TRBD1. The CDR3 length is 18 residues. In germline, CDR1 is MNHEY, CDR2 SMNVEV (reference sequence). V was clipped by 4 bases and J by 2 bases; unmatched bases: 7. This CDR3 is CASSSTWTGGAGANVLTF. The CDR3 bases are TGTGCCAGCAGTTCAACCTGGACAGGGGGCGCTGGGGCCAACGTCCTGACTTTC.

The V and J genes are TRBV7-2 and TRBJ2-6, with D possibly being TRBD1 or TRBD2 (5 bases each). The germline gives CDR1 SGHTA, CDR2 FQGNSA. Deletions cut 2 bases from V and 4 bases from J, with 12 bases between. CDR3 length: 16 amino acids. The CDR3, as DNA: TGTGCCAGCAGCTTACGCCGAGGGACCGGGGCCAACGTCCTGACTTTC. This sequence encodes CASSLRRGTGANVLTF.

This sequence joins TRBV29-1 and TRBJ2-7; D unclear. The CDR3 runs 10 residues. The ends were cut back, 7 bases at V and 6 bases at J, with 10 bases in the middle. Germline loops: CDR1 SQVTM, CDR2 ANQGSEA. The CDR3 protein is CSGEDAEQYF. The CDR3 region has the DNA TGCAGCGGCGAAGATGCCGAGCAGTACTTC.

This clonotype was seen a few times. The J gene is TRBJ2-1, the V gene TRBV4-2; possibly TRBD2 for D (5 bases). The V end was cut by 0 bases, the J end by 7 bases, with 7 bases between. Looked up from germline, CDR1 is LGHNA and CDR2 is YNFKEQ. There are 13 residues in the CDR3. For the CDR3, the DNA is TGTGCCAGCAGCCAAGATTCGGGGAATGAGCAGTTCTTC. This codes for CASSQDSGNEQFF.

CDR3 loop: CASSLWTTGNTIYF. The CDR3 nucleotides read TGTGCCAGCAGCTTATGGACAACTGGAAACACCATATATTTT. The rearrangement joins TRBV7-2 to TRBJ1-3; D is perhaps TRBD1 (5 bases). From germline, CDR1 is SGHTA and CDR2 FQGNSA. This CDR3 is built from 14 residues. Trimming took 2 bases from V and 2 from J, leaving 7 bases between them.

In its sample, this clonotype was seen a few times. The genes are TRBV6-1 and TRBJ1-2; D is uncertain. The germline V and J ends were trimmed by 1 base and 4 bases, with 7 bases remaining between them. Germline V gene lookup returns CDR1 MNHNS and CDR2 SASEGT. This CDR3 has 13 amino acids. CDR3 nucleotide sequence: TGTGCCAGCAGTGAAGGTTGGCTCTATGGCTACACCTTC. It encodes CASSEGWLYGYTF.

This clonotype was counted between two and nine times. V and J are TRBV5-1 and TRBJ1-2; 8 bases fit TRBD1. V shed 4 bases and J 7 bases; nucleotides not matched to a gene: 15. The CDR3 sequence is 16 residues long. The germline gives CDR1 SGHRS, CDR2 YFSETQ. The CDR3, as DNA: TGCGCCAGCAGCCGACGAACTAATACCGGACAGGGTGGCTACACCTTC. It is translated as CASSRRTNTGQGGYTF. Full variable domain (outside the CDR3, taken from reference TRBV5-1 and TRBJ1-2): KAGVTQTPRYLIKTRGQQVTLSCSPISGHRSVSWYQQTPGQGLQFLFEYFSETQRNKGNFPGRFSGRQFSNSRSEMNVSTLELGDSALYLCASSRRTNTGQGGYTFGSGTRLTVV.

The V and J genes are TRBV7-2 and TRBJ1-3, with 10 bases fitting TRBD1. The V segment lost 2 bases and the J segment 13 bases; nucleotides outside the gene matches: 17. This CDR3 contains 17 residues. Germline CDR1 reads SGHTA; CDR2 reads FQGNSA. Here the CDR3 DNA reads TGTGCCAGCAGCTTACCAGCGGGACAGGGGCCCTCCCTTATTATATATTTT. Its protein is CASSLPAGQGPSLIIYF. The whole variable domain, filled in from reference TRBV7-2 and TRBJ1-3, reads GAGVSQSPSNKVTEKGKDVELRCDPISGHTALYWYRQSLGQGLEFLIYFQGNSAPDKSGLPSDRFSAERTGGSVSTLTIQRTQQEDSAVYLCASSLPAGQGPSLIIYFGEGSWLTVV.

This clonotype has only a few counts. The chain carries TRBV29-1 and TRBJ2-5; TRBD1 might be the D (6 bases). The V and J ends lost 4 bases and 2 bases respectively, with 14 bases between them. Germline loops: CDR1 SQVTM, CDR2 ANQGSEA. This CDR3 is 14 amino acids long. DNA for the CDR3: TGCAGCGTTGTTTTTTTTGGGACACAAGAGACCCAGTACTTC. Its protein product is CSVVFFGTQETQYF.

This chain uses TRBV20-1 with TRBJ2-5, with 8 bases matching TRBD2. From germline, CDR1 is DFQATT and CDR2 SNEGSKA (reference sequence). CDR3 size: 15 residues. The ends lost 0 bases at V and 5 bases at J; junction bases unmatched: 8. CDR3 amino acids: CSARDAREGLETQYF. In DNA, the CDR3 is TGCAGTGCTAGAGACGCCCGGGAGGGCCTTGAGACCCAGTACTTC.

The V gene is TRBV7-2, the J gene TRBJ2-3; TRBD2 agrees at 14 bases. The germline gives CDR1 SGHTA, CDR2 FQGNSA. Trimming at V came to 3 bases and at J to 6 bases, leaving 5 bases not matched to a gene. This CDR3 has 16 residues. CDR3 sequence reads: CASSFRLAGGSDTQYF. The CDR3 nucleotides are TGTGCCAGCAGCTTCAGACTAGCGGGGGGGTCGGATACGCAGTATTTT.

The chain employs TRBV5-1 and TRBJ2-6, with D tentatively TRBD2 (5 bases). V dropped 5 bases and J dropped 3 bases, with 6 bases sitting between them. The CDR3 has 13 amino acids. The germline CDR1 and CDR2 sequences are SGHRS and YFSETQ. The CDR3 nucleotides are TGCGCCAGCAGGAGGGATGGGGCCAACGTCCTGACTTTC. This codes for CASRRDGANVLTF.

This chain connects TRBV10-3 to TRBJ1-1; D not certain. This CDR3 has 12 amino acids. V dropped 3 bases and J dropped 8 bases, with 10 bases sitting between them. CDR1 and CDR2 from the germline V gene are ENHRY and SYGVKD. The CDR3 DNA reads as TGTGCCATCAGTGAACGGATAGAGGAAGCTTTCTTT. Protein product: CAISERIEEAFF.